The 14 T cell receptor beta chains listed next were all sequenced from one sample in a study of CD8+CD57+ T cells in acquired aplastic anemia (dated by TCRdb to the late 2010s). Sequencing was carried out with an Illumina HiSeq 2000. Profiling of TCR beta VDJ combinations and CDR3 sequences used genomic DNA as the template. TCRdb's own reprocessing of the public reads used fastp at Q25 and MiXCR and kept productive beta chains. Entries that share a CDR3 protein sequence are merged under the most common genes and DNA. In all, the sample holds 100,000 to 150,000 distinct CDR3 sequences, and 35% to 50% of those were seen once. Clones ranked in the top ten supply 8% to 9% of the sample. Source material: sorted CD4+, CD8+, or CD8+CD57+ T cells (not recorded which) from PBMCs. The receptors shown here come from a human donor in good health, serving as a control.

This clonotype has at least ten counts. The V and J genes are TRBV5-4 and TRBJ2-7; 12 nucleotides align to TRBD2. This CDR3 is built from 13 residues. Trimming cost V 4 bases and J 12 bases; bases outside gene matches: 8. The germline CDR1 and CDR2 sequences are SGHNT and YYREEE (reference sequence). The CDR3 is CASSKRLAGVWYF. Written as DNA, the CDR3 is TGTGCCAGCAGCAAACGACTAGCGGGGGTTTGGTACTTC.

The table lists this clonotype with many counts. The V and J genes are TRBV3-1 and TRBJ2-5; 7 bases are a match to TRBD1. CDR3 length: 14 residues. The ends lost 2 bases at V and 5 bases at J; junction bases unmatched: 5. CDR1 is LGHDT, CDR2 YNNKEL, per germline (reference sequence). The CDR3 nucleotides are TGTGCCAGCAGCCAAACGACAGGGTGTGAGACCCAGTACTTC. Protein: CASSQTTGCETQYF.

The chain carries TRBV6-1 and TRBJ1-3; D possibly corresponds to TRBD1 (5 bases). V lost 3 bases, J lost 4 bases, and 13 bases lay in between. Germline CDR1 and CDR2: MNHNS and SASEGT. The CDR3 length is 15 residues. CDR3 nucleotide sequence: TGTGCCAGCAGTGAGCACCCGGGACGGGGAAACACCATATATTTT. Amino acids: CASSEHPGRGNTIYF.

Ten or more counts support this clonotype. This chain connects TRBV19 to TRBJ2-6; D not certain. The germline V gene encodes CDR1 LNHDA and CDR2 SQIVND (reference sequence). V lost 5 bases and J lost 4, with 15 bases in between. The CDR3 totals 16 residues. In DNA, the CDR3 is TGTGCCAGTAGTGCACTCAGGTCCTCCGGGGCCAACGTCCTGACTTTC. As protein: CASSALRSSGANVLTF.

This clonotype occurred a few times. The chain links TRBV18 to TRBJ1-2; no firm D call. The CDR3 spans 14 residues. V was cut by 3 bases and J by 3 bases, with 11 bases left in between. Germline assignment: CDR1 KGHSH and CDR2 LQKENI. Here the CDR3 DNA reads TGTGCCAGCTCACCGGCAAACCCTCACTATGGCTACACCTTC. The encoded protein is CASSPANPHYGYTF.

At least ten counts were recorded for this clonotype. This chain joins TRBV5-4 and TRBJ2-5, with D hard to call. The V end was cut by 0 bases, the J end by 5 bases, with 11 bases between. Germline V gene sequence: CDR1 SGHNT, CDR2 YYREEE (reference sequence). The CDR3 runs 14 residues. The DNA for the CDR3 is TGTGCCAGCAGCTTGGGTCCGGTCCCGGAGACCCAGTACTTC. Protein sequence: CASSLGPVPETQYF.

This chain joins TRBV7-2 and TRBJ2-7; 11 bases line up with TRBD2. In germline, CDR1 is SGHTA, CDR2 FQGNSA. This CDR3 has 15 amino acids. V dropped 5 bases and J dropped 5; count of bases not matched to a gene: 8. The CDR3 sequence: CASSLTLAGGNEQYF. CDR3 nucleotides: TGTGCCAGCAGCCTCACTCTAGCGGGGGGTAACGAGCAGTACTTC.

This clonotype was counted ten times or more. The V call is TRBV9, the J call TRBJ1-5, with TRBD1 as a possible D gene (6 bases). Trimming cost V 4 bases and J 2 bases, with 10 bases left between them. This CDR3 comprises 14 residues. Germline-derived CDR1 and CDR2 are SGDLS and YYNGEE. This chain's CDR3 is CASSLGQRNQPQHF. CDR3 sequence (DNA): TGTGCCAGCAGCCTGGGACAACGCAATCAGCCCCAGCATTTT.

In its sample, this clonotype was seen many times. The chain recombines TRBV20-1 with TRBJ2-7; D might be TRBD2 (6 bases). The V gene's germline CDR1 is DFQATT and CDR2 SNEGSKA (reference sequence). CDR3 length: 13 residues. V was clipped by 0 bases and J by 6 bases, with 12 bases between them. CDR3 in amino acids: CSARDRRVGEQYF. Here the CDR3 DNA reads TGCAGTGCTAGAGATAGGAGGGTCGGCGAGCAGTACTTC.

This clonotype has at least ten counts. The chain couples TRBV24-1 to TRBJ2-5; possibly TRBD1 for D (6 bases). This CDR3 region has 15 residues. CDR1 is KGHDR, CDR2 SFDVKD, per germline. Between the trimmed V and J ends, which lost 11 bases and 5 bases, there was a span of 23 bases. The CDR3 protein is CASSPGQGPRETQYF. The CDR3 DNA follows: TGTGCCAGCTCACCGGGACAAGGCCCCAGGGAGACCCAGTACTTC.

As to this clonotype: Relative to the germline gene, one junction end is altered; a read error may explain this. This chain joins TRBV10-3 and TRBJ2-7; D gene unclear. The CDR3 sequence is 12 residues long. Germline CDR1 is ENHRY and CDR2 is SYGVKD. CDR3 nucleotide sequence: TGTGCCAGCAGTTACTTGACCTACAAGCAGTACTTC. Translation gives CASSYLTYKQYF.

This clonotype was recorded many times. CDR3 nucleotides: TGTGCCACCAGACAGGGGGATCAGCCCCAGCATTTT. This codes for CATRQGDQPQHF. V gene TRBV15 combines with J gene TRBJ1-5, with TRBD1 identical over 8 bases. V was clipped by 6 bases and J by 5 bases; unmatched bases: 0. The CDR3 is made up of 12 amino acids. CDR1 is LNHNV and CDR2 is YYDKDF in the germline V gene (reference sequence).

This clonotype has at least ten counts. The chain is built from TRBV6-1 and TRBJ2-7; the D is unclear. Trimming shortened V by 6 bases and J by 6 bases, and 24 bases separated the two germline ends. The CDR3 consists of 16 residues. Germline assignment: CDR1 MNHNS and CDR2 SASEGT. The CDR3 sequence: CASSRTYSTIEVEQYF. In DNA, the CDR3 is TGTGCCAGCAGCCGCACCTATTCGACGATAGAGGTCGAGCAGTACTTC.

This clonotype is medium-sized within its sample. The V call is TRBV15, the J call TRBJ2-7; TRBD1 matches 11 bases. CDR3 size: 13 residues. The V and J ends lost 3 bases and 6 bases, in that order; junction bases with no gene match: 1. CDR1 LNHNV and CDR2 YYDKDF come from the germline V gene (reference sequence). The CDR3 DNA follows: TGTGCCACCAGCAGGGACAGGGGGCGCGAGCAGTACTTC. Translating it yields CATSRDRGREQYF.